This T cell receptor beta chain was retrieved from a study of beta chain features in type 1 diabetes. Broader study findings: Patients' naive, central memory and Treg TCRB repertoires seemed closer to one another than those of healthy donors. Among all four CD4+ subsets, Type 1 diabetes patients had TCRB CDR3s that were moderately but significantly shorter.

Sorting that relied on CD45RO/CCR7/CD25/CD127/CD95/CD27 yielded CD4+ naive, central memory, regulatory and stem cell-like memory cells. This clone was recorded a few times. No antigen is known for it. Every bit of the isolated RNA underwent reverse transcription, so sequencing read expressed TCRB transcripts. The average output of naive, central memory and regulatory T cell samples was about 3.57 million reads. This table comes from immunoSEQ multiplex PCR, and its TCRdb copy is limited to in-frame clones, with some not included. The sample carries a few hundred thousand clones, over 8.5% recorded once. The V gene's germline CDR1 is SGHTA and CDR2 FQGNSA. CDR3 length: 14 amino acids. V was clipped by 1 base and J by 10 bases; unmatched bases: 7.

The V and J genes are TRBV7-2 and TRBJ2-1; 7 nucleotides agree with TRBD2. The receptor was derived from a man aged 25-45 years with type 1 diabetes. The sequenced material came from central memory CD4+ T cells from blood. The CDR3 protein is CASSLVAGVGEQFF. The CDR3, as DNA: TGTGCCAGCAGCTTAGTTGCGGGAGTAGGAGAGCAGTTCTTC.